The 7 T cell receptor beta chains below were found in one sample sequenced in a study of blood T cells in healthy people across ages. Sample-barcoded 5' priming and a J-beta primer mix drove a second PCR of roughly 7 to 11 cycles. Each CDR3 protein is one row after TCRdb ran MiXCR on the 5' RACE reads. The sample has roughly 730,000 distinct CDR3 sequences, 56% seen once; the top ten hold 20% to 30%. The sample comprised blood. Receptors originate from a man between 40 and 49 years old in good health.

The DNA for the CDR3 is TGTGCCATCAGGATTCTAGCGGCGACCTACGAGCAGTTCTTC. Translation gives CAIRILAATYEQFF. The chain is built from TRBV10-3 and TRBJ2-1, with 7 bases that match TRBD2. CDR1 and CDR2 (germline): ENHRY, SYGVKD. J gave up 10 bases and V 6 bases, and 12 bases lay outside the gene matches. The length of the CDR3 is 14 residues.

J is TRBJ1-6 and V is TRBV27; tentatively, D is TRBD1 (6 bases). This CDR3 comprises 14 residues. Germline V CDR1 and CDR2: MNHEY, SMNVEV (reference sequence). The V gene lost 5 bases and the J gene lost 7 bases, with 12 bases spanning the gap. CDR3 nucleotide sequence: TGTGCCAGCAGTCTCCGGGGGCTAAATTCACCCCTCCACTTT. This translates into CASSLRGLNSPLHF.

The chain has TRBV12-3 or TRBV12-4 and TRBJ2-3, with TRBD2 matching over 8 bases. The CDR3 runs 14 residues. V lost 6 bases and J lost 10; bases outside the gene matches: 12. CDR3 DNA sequence: TGTGCCAGCAGCCCGGGACTAGGCCAACTGCCGCAGTATTTT. Translated, it gives CASSPGLGQLPQYF.

This clonotype was counted a single time. The chain links TRBV30 to TRBJ1-4, with D hard to call. CDR3 length: 11 amino acids. Germline V gene lookup returns CDR1 GTSNPN and CDR2 SVGIG (reference sequence). V gave up 0 bases and J gave up 7 bases, with 3 bases separating them. CDR3 bases: TGTGCCTGGAGTGTAGGTGAAAAACTGTTTTTT. Translated: CAWSVGEKLFF.

The gene calls are TRBV12-3 or TRBV12-4 and TRBJ1-4, with TRBD1 identical over 9 bases. The CDR3 has 14 residues. V lost 3 bases, J lost 7 bases, and 3 bases stayed unmatched. CDR3 sequence reads: CASSFQGQGEKLFF. CDR3 coding DNA: TGTGCCAGCAGTTTCCAGGGACAGGGTGAAAAACTGTTTTTT.

In this sample, this clonotype turned up a few times. V and J are TRBV7-2 and TRBJ2-3; 9 nucleotides align to TRBD1. Unmatched junction bases numbered 8, after V lost 4 bases and J lost 6 bases. The CDR3 runs 15 residues. CDR1 is SGHTA and CDR2 is FQGNSA in the germline V gene. The CDR3 is CASSSGQGVVDTQYF. The CDR3 DNA sequence: TGTGCCAGCAGCTCGGGACAGGGTGTGGTTGATACGCAGTATTTT.

The chain couples TRBV15 to TRBJ2-5, with a possible D match to TRBD2 (6 bases). V gave up 0 bases and J gave up 5 bases, with 13 bases separating them. The CDR3 has 15 residues. Germline CDR1 is LNHNV and CDR2 is YYDKDF (reference sequence). The CDR3: CATSRDPSGEETQYF. Here the CDR3 DNA reads TGTGCCACCAGCAGAGATCCCTCGGGGGAGGAGACCCAGTACTTC.